The rows below give T cell receptor beta chains drawn from one sample of a study of blood T cell repertoires in COVID-19. Method: immunoSEQ multiplex PCR; TCRdb's copy keeps in-frame clones and lacks some. In the table there are 300,000 to 450,000 clones, around 87% of which are singletons. The sample consisted of PBMCs or T cells enriched from blood (not recorded which). The receptors here all came from a man aged 30-40 years who had recovered from COVID-19. Both conserved end residues are part of each CDR3. A D gene is named only where the DNA matches it firmly. Rows may omit the clone size; those that give it use once, few, many or a size class.

clone_size: NA
d_call: TRBD2
j_call: TRBJ2-5
v_call: TRBV4-2
cdr3_aa: CASSQDLLARETQYF
cdr3_nt: TGTGCCAGCAGCCAAGATCTACTAGCGAGAGAGACCCAGTACTTC

clone_size: NA
d_call: NA
j_call: TRBJ1-4
v_call: TRBV6-5
cdr3_aa: CASSYSPGQTNEKLFF
cdr3_nt: TGTGCCAGCAGTTACTCTCCGGGACAAACTAATGAAAAACTGTTTTTT

clone_size: NA
d_call: NA
j_call: TRBJ1-2
v_call: TRBV9
cdr3_aa: CASSVNSGGSSYTF
cdr3_nt: TGTGCCAGCAGCGTAAATTCAGGAGGGAGTAGCTACACCTTC

clone_size: NA
d_call: TRBD1
j_call: TRBJ1-5
v_call: TRBV19
cdr3_aa: CASSIGLTGYQPQHF
cdr3_nt: TGTGCCAGTAGTATAGGCCTGACAGGGTATCAGCCCCAGCATTTT

clone_size: few
d_call: NA
j_call: TRBJ1-1
v_call: TRBV3-1/TRBV3-2
cdr3_aa: CASSSTGNTEAFF
cdr3_nt: TGTGCCAGCAGCTCGACAGGGAACACTGAAGCTTTCTTT

clone_size: NA
d_call: TRBD1
j_call: TRBJ1-6
v_call: TRBV7-3
cdr3_aa: CASSLLGQEASPLHF
cdr3_nt: TGTGCCAGCAGCTTATTGGGACAGGAGGCTTCACCCCTCCACTTT

clone_size: NA
d_call: TRBD1
j_call: TRBJ1-1
v_call: TRBV12-5
cdr3_aa: CASGGRDRLNTEAFF
cdr3_nt: TGTGCTAGTGGTGGAAGGGACAGACTGAACACTGAAGCTTTCTTT

clone_size: few
d_call: TRBD1
j_call: TRBJ1-1
v_call: TRBV18
cdr3_aa: CASSRTLTGGTSNTEAFF
cdr3_nt: TGTGCCAGCTCACGCACCTTGACAGGGGGAACATCCAACACTGAAGCTTTCTTT

clone_size: NA
d_call: NA
j_call: TRBJ1-5
v_call: TRBV30
cdr3_aa: CAWSLTAIQPQHF
cdr3_nt: TGTGCCTGGAGTTTGACAGCAATTCAGCCCCAGCATTTT

clone_size: NA
d_call: TRBD2
j_call: TRBJ2-7
v_call: TRBV7-7
cdr3_aa: CASSHTVAGGRGEQYF
cdr3_nt: TGTGCCAGCAGCCATACAGTAGCGGGGGGGCGAGGGGAGCAGTACTTC

clone_size: NA
d_call: NA
j_call: TRBJ2-4
v_call: TRBV7-2
cdr3_aa: CASSLAGGQNIQYF
cdr3_nt: TGTGCCAGCAGCTTAGCGGGGGGGCAAAACATTCAGTACTTC

clone_size: NA
d_call: NA
j_call: TRBJ1-1
v_call: TRBV30
cdr3_aa: CAWSTAGVDSTEAFF
cdr3_nt: TGTGCCTGGAGTACAGCAGGAGTTGACAGCACTGAAGCTTTCTTT

clone_size: NA
d_call: NA
j_call: TRBJ2-7
v_call: TRBV14
cdr3_aa: CASRYSGAAYGEQYF
cdr3_nt: TGTGCCAGCCGTTATTCAGGGGCGGCCTACGGCGAGCAGTACTTC

clone_size: NA
d_call: NA
j_call: TRBJ2-6
v_call: TRBV6-1
cdr3_aa: CASSELPVSGANVLTF
cdr3_nt: TGTGCCAGCAGTGAACTACCCGTATCTGGGGCCAACGTCCTGACTTTC

clone_size: NA
d_call: TRBD1
j_call: TRBJ1-1
v_call: TRBV9
cdr3_aa: CASSVGSKGAIMNTEAFF
cdr3_nt: TGTGCCAGCAGCGTAGGGTCGAAGGGGGCTATAATGAACACTGAAGCTTTCTTT

clone_size: NA
d_call: NA
j_call: TRBJ1-6
v_call: TRBV5-1
cdr3_aa: CASSLAPAGPNSPLHF
cdr3_nt: TGCGCCAGCAGCTTGGCCCCGGCAGGCCCTAATTCACCCCTCCACTTT

clone_size: NA
d_call: NA
j_call: TRBJ2-1
v_call: TRBV6-4
cdr3_aa: CASSEGAQSLFF
cdr3_nt: TGTGCCAGCAGTGAAGGCGCACAGAGCCTGTTCTTC

clone_size: once
d_call: NA
j_call: TRBJ2-5
v_call: TRBV6-2/TRBV6-3
cdr3_aa: CASSYSLGAKETQYF
cdr3_nt: TGTGCCAGCAGTTACTCGTTAGGGGCTAAAGAGACCCAGTACTTC

clone_size: NA
d_call: NA
j_call: TRBJ1-3
v_call: TRBV29-1
cdr3_aa: CSVQISGNTIYF
cdr3_nt: TGCAGCGTTCAGATTTCTGGAAACACCATATATTTT

clone_size: NA
d_call: NA
j_call: TRBJ1-6
v_call: TRBV3-1/TRBV3-2
cdr3_aa: CASRGREDSPLHF
cdr3_nt: TGTGCCAGCAGAGGCAGGGAGGATTCACCCCTCCACTTT